The 7 T cell receptor beta chains given below trace back to one sample, sequenced in a study of identical twins. TCRdb reprocessed the 5' RACE reads with MiXCR, giving one entry per CDR3 protein. The sample includes around 530,000 distinct CDR3 sequences, 13% to 15% of them seen just once. These same data were also listed under a study on yellow fever vaccine responses in identical twins.

The sample was CD4+ T cells sorted from blood. These receptors were collected from a woman aged 18-35 years in good health.

This clonotype was counted a few times. The chain is built from TRBV7-8 and TRBJ2-7; 14 nucleotides line up with TRBD2. The V and J ends lost 3 bases and 3 bases, in that order; junction bases with no gene match: 1. Germline CDR1 is SGHVS and CDR2 is FQNEAQ. The CDR3 loop spans 15 amino acids. The DNA of the CDR3 is TGTGCCAGCAGCTTCGGGACTAGCGGGAGCTACGAGCAGTACGTC. Translating gives CASSFGTSGSYEQYV.

This clonotype was seen only a few times. This chain uses TRBV6-1 with TRBJ2-3; D is ambiguous. This CDR3 comprises 14 residues. Germline V gene lookup returns CDR1 MNHNS and CDR2 SASEGT. V shed 6 bases and J shed 7 bases, with 17 bases lying between them. The DNA of the CDR3 is TGTGCCAGCAGGGCAACGGGCCCTCCCCATACGCAGTATTTT. Translating gives CASRATGPPHTQYF.

This clonotype was detected only a few times. This chain joins TRBV12-3 or TRBV12-4 and TRBJ2-3, with 15 bases matching TRBD2. V shed 10 bases and J 15 bases; nucleotides not matched to a gene: 8. This CDR3 has 12 residues. The CDR3 spells CAIGLAGGPVYF. The DNA for the CDR3 is TGTGCCATTGGACTAGCGGGAGGGCCGGTATATTTT.

This clonotype has more than one count but fewer than ten. This chain joins TRBV12-3 or TRBV12-4 and TRBJ2-2, with TRBD2 matching over 7 bases. CDR3 length: 16 amino acids. With 6 bases clipped from V and 1 base from J, the junction kept 8 bases outside the gene matches. CDR3 bases: TGTGCCAGCAGGGCCACTAGCGTGGGGAACACCGGGGAGCTGTTTTTT. As protein: CASRATSVGNTGELFF.

This chain joins TRBV9 and TRBJ2-1; 10 positions agree with TRBD2. The germline CDR1 and CDR2 sequences are SGDLS and YYNGEE. The junction had 5 bases not matched to a gene; V was cut back by 0 bases and J by 5 bases. The CDR3 consists of 16 residues. The CDR3 sequence: CASSVVGTSAHNEQFF. CDR3 DNA sequence: TGTGCCAGCAGCGTAGTGGGGACTAGCGCCCACAATGAGCAGTTCTTC.

CDR3 sequence: CASSYSASGVLRTGELFF. CDR3 coding DNA: TGTGCCAGCAGTTACTCTGCTAGCGGGGTCCTCAGAACCGGGGAGCTGTTTTTT. The chain couples TRBV6-2 or TRBV6-3 to TRBJ2-2; 9 bases fit TRBD2. V lost 0 bases to trimming and J lost 5 bases; unmatched junction nucleotides: 10. This CDR3 is 18 amino acids long. Germline lookup yields CDR1 MNHEY and CDR2 SVGEGT.

This clonotype was found a few times. The CDR3 coding sequence is TGCAGTGGATCCACACTCTACGAGCAGTACTTC. Its translation is CSGSTLYEQYF. The V gene is TRBV20-1, the J gene TRBJ2-7, with D unresolved. This CDR3 has 11 residues. Germline CDR1 and CDR2: DFQATT and SNEGSKA (reference sequence). The ends were cut back, 7 bases at V and 3 bases at J, with 10 bases in the middle.